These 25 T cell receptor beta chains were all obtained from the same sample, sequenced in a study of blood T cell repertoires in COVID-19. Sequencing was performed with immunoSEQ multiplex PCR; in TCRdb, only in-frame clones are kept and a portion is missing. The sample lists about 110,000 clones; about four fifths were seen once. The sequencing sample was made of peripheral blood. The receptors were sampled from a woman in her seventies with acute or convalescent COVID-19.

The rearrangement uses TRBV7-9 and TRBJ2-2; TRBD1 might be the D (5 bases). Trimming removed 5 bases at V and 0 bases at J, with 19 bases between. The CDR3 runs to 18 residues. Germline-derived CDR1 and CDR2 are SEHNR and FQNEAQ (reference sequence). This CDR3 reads CASSPKLGAPSNTGELFF. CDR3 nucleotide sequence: TGTGCCAGCAGCCCGAAATTAGGGGCTCCTTCGAACACCGGGGAGCTGTTTTTT.

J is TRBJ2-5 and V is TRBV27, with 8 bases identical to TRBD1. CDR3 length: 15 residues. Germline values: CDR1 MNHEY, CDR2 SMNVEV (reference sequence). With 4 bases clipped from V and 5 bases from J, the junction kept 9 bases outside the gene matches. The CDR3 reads CASSSLTGALETQYF. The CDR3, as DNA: TGTGCCAGCAGTTCCCTGACAGGGGCCCTCGAGACCCAGTACTTC.

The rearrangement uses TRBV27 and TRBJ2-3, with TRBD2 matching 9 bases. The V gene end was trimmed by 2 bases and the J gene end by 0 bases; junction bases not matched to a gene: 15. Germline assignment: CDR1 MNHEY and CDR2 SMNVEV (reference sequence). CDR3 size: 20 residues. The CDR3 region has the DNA TGTGCCAGCAGTTTAATCCCCTTGACTAGCGGAATTACTAGCACAGATACGCAGTATTTT. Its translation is CASSLIPLTSGITSTDTQYF.

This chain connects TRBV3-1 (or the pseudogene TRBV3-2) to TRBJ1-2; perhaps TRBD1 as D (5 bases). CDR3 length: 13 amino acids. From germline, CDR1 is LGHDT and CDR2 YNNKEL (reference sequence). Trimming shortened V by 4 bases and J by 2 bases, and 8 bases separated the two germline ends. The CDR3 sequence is CASSRGHNYGYTF. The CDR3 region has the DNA TGTGCCAGCAGCCGAGGACACAACTATGGCTACACCTTC.

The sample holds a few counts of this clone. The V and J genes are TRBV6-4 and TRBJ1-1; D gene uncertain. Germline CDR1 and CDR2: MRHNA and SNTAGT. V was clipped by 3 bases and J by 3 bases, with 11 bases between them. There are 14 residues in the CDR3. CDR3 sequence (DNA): TGTGCCAGCAGTGAGGGAGGGAGGGACACTGAAGCTTTCTTT. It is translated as CASSEGGRDTEAFF.

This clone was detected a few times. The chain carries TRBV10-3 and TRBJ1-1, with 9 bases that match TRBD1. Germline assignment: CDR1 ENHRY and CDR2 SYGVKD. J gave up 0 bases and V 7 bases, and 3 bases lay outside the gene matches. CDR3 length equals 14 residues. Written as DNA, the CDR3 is TGTGCCATCACGACAGGGGGAATGAACACTGAAGCTTTCTTT. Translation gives CAITTGGMNTEAFF.

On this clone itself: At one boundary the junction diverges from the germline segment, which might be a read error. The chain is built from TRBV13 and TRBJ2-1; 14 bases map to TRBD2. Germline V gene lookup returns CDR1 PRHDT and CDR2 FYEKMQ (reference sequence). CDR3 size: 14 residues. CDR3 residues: CASSIGRLAGGPIF. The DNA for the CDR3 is TGTGCCAGCAGCATAGGGAGACTAGCGGGAGGGCCGATCTTC.

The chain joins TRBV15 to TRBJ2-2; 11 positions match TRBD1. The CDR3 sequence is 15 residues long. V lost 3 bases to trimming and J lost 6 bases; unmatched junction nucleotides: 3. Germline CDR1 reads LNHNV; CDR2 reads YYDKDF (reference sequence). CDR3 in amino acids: CATSSGTGGSGELFF. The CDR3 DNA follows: TGTGCCACCAGCAGCGGGACAGGGGGGTCCGGGGAGCTGTTTTTT.

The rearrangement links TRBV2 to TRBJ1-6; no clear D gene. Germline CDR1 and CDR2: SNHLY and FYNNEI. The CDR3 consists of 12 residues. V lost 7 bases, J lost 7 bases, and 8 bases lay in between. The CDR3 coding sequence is TGTGCCAGCAATACAGAGAATTCACCCCTCCACTTT. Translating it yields CASNTENSPLHF. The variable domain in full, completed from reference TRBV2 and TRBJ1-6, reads EPEVTQTPSHQVTQMGQEVILRCVPISNHLYFYWYRQILGQKVEFLVSFYNNEISEKSEIFDDQFSVERPDGSNFTLKIRSTKLEDSAMYFCASNTENSPLHFGNGTRLTVT.

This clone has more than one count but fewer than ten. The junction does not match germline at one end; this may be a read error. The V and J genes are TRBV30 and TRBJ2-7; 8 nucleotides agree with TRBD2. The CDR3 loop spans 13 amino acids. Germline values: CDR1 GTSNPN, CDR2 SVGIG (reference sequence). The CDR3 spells CAWSVSSGSLLSF. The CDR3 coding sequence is TGTGCCTGGAGTGTATCGAGCGGGAGTCTGCTGAGCTTC.

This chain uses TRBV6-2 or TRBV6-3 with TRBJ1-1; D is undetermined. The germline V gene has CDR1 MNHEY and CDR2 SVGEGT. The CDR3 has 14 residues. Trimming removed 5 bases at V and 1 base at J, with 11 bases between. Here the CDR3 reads CASSRPNKNTEAFF. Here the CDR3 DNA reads TGTGCCAGCAGTCGCCCTAATAAGAACACTGAAGCTTTCTTT.

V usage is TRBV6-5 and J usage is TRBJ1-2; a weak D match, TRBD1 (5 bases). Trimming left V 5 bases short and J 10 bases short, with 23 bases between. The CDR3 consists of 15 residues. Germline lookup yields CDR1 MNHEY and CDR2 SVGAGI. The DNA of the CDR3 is TGTGCCAGCAGTCTAGGTATGGGGTACAGGAGGGCCTACACCTTC. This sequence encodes CASSLGMGYRRAYTF.

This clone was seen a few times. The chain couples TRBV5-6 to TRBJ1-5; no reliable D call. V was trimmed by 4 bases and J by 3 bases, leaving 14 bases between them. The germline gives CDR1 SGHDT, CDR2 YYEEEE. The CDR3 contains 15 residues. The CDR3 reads CASSPSRSNNQPQHF. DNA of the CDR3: TGTGCCAGCAGCCCGAGTAGGAGCAACAATCAGCCCCAGCATTTT.

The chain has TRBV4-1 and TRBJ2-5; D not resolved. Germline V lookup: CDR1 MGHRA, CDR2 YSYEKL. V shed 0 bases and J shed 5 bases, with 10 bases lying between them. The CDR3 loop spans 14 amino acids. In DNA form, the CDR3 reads TGCGCCAGCAGCCAAGATTCATCCCGGGAGACCCAGTACTTC. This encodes CASSQDSSRETQYF.

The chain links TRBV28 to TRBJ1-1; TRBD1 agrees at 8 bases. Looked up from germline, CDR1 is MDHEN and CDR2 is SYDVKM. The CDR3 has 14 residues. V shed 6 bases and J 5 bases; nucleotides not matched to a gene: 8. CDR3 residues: CASSLDRVLTEAFF. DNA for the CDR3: TGTGCCAGCAGCTTGGACAGGGTTTTAACTGAAGCTTTCTTT.

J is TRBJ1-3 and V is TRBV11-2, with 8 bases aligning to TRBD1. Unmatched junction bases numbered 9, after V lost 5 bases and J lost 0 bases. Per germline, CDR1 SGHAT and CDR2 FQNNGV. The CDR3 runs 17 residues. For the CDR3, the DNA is TGTGCCAGCAGCCCAGGGACAGGCGCGAGCTCTGGAAACACCATATATTTT. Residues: CASSPGTGASSGNTIYF. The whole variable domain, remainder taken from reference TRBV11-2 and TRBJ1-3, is EAGVAQSPRYKIIEKRQSVAFWCNPISGHATLYWYQQILGQGPKLLIQFQNNGVVDDSQLPKDRFSAERLKGVDSTLKIQPAKLEDSAVYLCASSPGTGASSGNTIYFGEGSWLTVV.

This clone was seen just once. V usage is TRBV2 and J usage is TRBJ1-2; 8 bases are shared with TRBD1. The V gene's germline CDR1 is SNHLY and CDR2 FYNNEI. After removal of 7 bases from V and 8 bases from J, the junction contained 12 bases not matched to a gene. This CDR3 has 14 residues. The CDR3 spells CASMDREASAGYTF. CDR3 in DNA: TGTGCCAGCATGGACAGGGAAGCTAGTGCAGGCTACACCTTC.

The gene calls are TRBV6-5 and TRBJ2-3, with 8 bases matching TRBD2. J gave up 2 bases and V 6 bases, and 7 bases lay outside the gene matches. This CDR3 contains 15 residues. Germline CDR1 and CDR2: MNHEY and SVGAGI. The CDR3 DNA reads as TGTGCCAGCAGCATCAGGCGGGGGGACACAGATACGCAGTATTTT. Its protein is CASSIRRGDTDTQYF.

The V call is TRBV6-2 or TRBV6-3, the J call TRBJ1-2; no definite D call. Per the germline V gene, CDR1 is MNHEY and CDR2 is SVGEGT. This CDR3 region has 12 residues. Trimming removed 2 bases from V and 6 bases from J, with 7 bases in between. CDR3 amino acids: CASSYRGDGYTF. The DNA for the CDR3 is TGTGCCAGCAGTTACCGAGGTGATGGCTACACCTTC.

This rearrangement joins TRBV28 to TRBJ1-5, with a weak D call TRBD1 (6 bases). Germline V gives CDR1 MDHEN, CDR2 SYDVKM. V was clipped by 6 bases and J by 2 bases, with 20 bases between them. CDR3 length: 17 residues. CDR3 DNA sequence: TGTGCCAGCAGCACCCGAGGGGGGGGCTTTGGCAATCAGCCCCAGCATTTT. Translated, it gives CASSTRGGGFGNQPQHF.

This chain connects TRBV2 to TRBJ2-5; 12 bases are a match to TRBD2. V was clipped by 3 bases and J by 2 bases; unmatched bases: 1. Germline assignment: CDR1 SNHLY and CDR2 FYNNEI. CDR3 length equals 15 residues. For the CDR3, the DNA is TGTGCCAGCAGTGATGGACTAGCGGGGCAAGAGACCCAGTACTTC. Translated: CASSDGLAGQETQYF.

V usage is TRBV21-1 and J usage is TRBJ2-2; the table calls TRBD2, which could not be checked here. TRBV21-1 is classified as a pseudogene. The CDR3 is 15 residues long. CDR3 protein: CASSEGGENTGELFF. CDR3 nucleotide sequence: TGTGCCAGCAGCGAAGGGGGGGAGAACACCGGGGAGCTGTTTTTT.

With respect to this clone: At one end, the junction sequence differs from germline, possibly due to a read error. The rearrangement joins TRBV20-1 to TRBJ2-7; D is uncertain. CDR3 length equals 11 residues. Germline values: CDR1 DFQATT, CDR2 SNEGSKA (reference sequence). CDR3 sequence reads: CSAPSPVAVSF. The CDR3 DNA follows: TGCAGTGCCCCTTCCCCCGTGGCAGTAAGTTTC.

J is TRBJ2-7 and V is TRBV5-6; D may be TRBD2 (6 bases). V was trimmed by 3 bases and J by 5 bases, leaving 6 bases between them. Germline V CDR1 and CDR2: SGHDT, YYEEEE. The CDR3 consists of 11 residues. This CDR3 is CASSWEDEQYF. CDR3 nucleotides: TGTGCCAGCAGCTGGGAGGACGAGCAGTACTTC.

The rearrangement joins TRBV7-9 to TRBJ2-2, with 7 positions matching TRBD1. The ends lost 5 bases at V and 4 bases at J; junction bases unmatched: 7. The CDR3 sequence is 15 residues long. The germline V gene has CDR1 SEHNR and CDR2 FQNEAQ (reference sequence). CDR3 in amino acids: CASSPDRVSTGELFF. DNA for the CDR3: TGTGCCAGCAGCCCTGACAGGGTCTCCACCGGGGAGCTGTTTTTT.